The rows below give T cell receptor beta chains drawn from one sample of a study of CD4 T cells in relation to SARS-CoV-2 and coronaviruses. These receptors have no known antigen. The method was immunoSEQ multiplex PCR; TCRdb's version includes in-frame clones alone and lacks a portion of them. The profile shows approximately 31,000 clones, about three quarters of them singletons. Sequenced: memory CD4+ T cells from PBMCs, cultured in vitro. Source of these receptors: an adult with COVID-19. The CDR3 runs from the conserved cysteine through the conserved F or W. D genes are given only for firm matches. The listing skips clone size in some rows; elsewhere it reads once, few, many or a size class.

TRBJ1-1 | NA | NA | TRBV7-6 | CASSSRKGTEAFF | TGTGCCAGCAGCTCCCGAAAGGGCACTGAAGCTTTCTTT
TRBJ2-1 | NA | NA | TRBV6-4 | CASSDSRVHNEQFF | TGTGCCAGCAGTGACTCGAGGGTCCACAATGAGCAGTTCTTC
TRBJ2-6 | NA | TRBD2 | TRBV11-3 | CASSSDLGLAREVGANVLTF | TGTGCCAGCAGCTCAGACCTTGGACTAGCTCGGGAAGTTGGGGCCAACGTCCTGACTTTC
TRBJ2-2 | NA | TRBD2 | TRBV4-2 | CASSQGTSGNTGELFF | TGTGCCAGCAGCCAAGGGACTAGCGGGAACACCGGGGAGCTGTTTTTT
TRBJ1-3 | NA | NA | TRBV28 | CASSREGSGNTIYF | TGTGCCAGCAGCAGGGAAGGCTCTGGAAACACCATATATTTT
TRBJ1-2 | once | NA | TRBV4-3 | CASSQDPGGSYGYTF | TGCGCCAGCAGCCAAGATCCGGGGGGCAGTTATGGCTACACCTTC
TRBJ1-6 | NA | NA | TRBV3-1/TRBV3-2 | CASSQITGGSNSPLHF | TGTGCCAGCAGCCAGATTACGGGGGGGTCGAATTCACCCCTCCACTTT
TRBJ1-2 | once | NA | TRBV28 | CASRRALRYLYGYTF | TGTGCCAGCAGGCGGGCCCTCCGCTACCTCTATGGCTACACCTTC
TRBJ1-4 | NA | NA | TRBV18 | CASSPLGPGDGEKLFF | TGTGCCAGCTCACCACTAGGGCCAGGGGATGGAGAAAAACTGTTTTTT
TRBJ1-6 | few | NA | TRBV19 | CASSASVGGYSPLHF | TGTGCCAGTAGTGCCTCCGTGGGGGGTTATTCACCCCTCCACTTT
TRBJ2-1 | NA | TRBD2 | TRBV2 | CASSGLAGHYNEQFF | TGTGCCAGCAGTGGGCTAGCGGGCCATTACAATGAGCAGTTCTTC
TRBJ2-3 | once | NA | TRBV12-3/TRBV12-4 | CASSLAATDTQYF | TGTGCCAGCAGCTTGGCTGCCACAGATACGCAGTATTTT
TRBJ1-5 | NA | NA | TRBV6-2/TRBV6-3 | CASSWSQNQPQHF | TGTGCCAGCAGCTGGAGTCAGAATCAGCCCCAGCATTTT
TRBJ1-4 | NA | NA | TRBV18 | CASSPVWSNEKLFF | TGTGCCAGCTCACCTGTTTGGTCTAATGAAAAACTGTTTTTT
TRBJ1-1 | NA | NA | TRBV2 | CASNLDRNTEAFF | TGTGCCAGCAATTTAGACAGGAACACTGAAGCTTTCTTT
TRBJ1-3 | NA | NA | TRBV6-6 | CASSSSDTSGNTIYF | TGTGCCAGCAGTTCCTCCGACACCTCTGGAAACACCATATATTTT
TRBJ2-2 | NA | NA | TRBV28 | CASSLDERQASGELFF | TGTGCCAGCAGTTTAGATGAGCGGCAGGCGTCCGGGGAGCTGTTTTTT